This TCR beta chain was sequenced for a study of blood T cell repertoires in COVID-19 (TCRdb year 2020). The study in broad terms: Collaborator samples came from the United States, Italy and Spain and covered acute and convalescent phases of COVID-19. The prospective study material was composed of cDNA or gDNA derived from T cells, B-cell-depleted T cells, or PBMCs. The samples were drawn from the first 160 participants of the ongoing ImmuneRACE study and from roughly 1,300 subjects provided by 6 global collaborators. A freely available public database, intended as a resource for researchers studying the immune response to SARS-CoV-2, is where the repertoires were released. Nearly every sample came with metadata listing a de-identified subject ID, COVID-19 status, age in years and sex. The dataset comprised deeply sampled blood TCRbeta repertoires from subjects exposed to, actively infected with, or recovered from COVID-19. HLA class I and class II types, where available, came from metadata supplied by the sample provider rather than from assay-based typing. Overall study outcomes, separate from this receptor: Clinical and demographic metadata were provided uncurated, with the amount varying by source and participant.

TCRbeta CDR3 regions were amplified from genomic DNA by means of the immunoSEQ Assay, a bias-controlled multiplex PCR. Per the authors' processing: Within the assay, amplification of reference gene primers was used to estimate how many nucleated cells each sample contained. Sequence reads were collapsed and filtered to measure the absolute abundance of every unique TCRbeta CDR3 rearrangement. For each sample, productive Simpson clonality was calculated as the square root of Simpson's diversity index across productive rearrangements. Held by TCRdb, this immuneACCESS table contains in-frame sequences only and omits some clones. Under half of the omission traces to an unresolved V gene where checked; the cause of the rest is unknown. V and J calls plus clone size are reproduced from that table; the DNA served to infer D and trimming. In this sample the table shows fewer than 200,000 clones, 88% of which occur a single time. The biggest ten clones account for around 9.5% of the sample.

Participants in the prospective study were aged about 18 to 100 years, lived in 20 to 25 United States geographic areas, and enrolled through a virtual design. In the prospective study, participants were assigned to cohorts based on the clinical history participants reported in a screening survey and a study questionnaire. ImmuneRACE Cohort 3 recovered participants were defined by two consecutive negative NP/OP PCR tests, healthcare professional clearance, or symptom resolution. In the prospective study, whole blood, serum and a nasopharyngeal or oropharyngeal swab were collected from each participant by mobile phlebotomists. Additional blood draws and questionnaires over a 2-month period could optionally be provided by prospective study participants. Blood samples from the prospective study were shipped frozen or at room temperature prior to DNA extraction. The germline V gene (reference sequence) yields GTSNPN for CDR1 and SVGIG for CDR2. V was cut back by 4 bases and J by 6 bases, leaving a gap of 12 bases between them. The CDR3 measures 12 amino acids from cysteine to phenylalanine. The DNA shown is the 36-base CDR3, in frame from base 1.

With respect to this clone: Its binding antigen is unknown. Within one base of it there is no much larger clone, and no base qualities were kept.

Material for sequencing was PBMCs or T cells enriched from blood (not recorded which). This chain is built from TRBV30 and TRBJ1-2; confidence is insufficient to name the D gene. The TCR originated in a woman younger than 35 who had recovered from COVID-19. The sequence in DNA is TGTGCCTGGACGTTGGAGTACGATGGCTACACCTTC. Its protein product is CAWTLEYDGYTF.